What follows are 22 T cell receptor beta chains derived from one specimen sequenced in a study of Ad26.COV2.S vaccination and SARS-CoV-2 variants. Sample treatment: some 20 received Ad26.COV2.S at low or high dose, single or two shots; about five received placebo; per-sample allocation not given. Vaccine and placebo recipients were sampled on day 63 after the first injection. Profiling relied on immunoSEQ multiplex PCR, and the TCRdb table lists in-frame clones only, not all of them. The data show about 350,000 clones, with 88% seen just once and 6.4% held by the top ten. The sequenced sample was peripheral blood, obtained in a trial of Ad26.COV2.S vaccine versus placebo. The receptors here all came from a person between 18 and 60 years old who received the Ad26.COV2.S COVID-19 vaccine or a placebo.

The genes are TRBV5-1 and TRBJ2-5, with 9 bases that match TRBD1. V lost 0 bases to trimming and J lost 4 bases; unmatched junction nucleotides: 10. Looked up from germline, CDR1 is SGHRS and CDR2 is YFSETQ. The CDR3 runs to 17 residues. The CDR3 region has the DNA TGCGCCAGCAGCTTGGGGGAGGGGACAGGGCTCGGAGAGACCCAGTACTTC. Translating gives CASSLGEGTGLGETQYF.

V and J are TRBV28 and TRBJ1-3; D is unresolved. The CDR3 runs to 12 residues. Germline CDR1 reads MDHEN; CDR2 reads SYDVKM. V dropped 8 bases and J dropped 3 bases, with 8 bases sitting between them. CDR3: CASENSGNTIYF. The CDR3 DNA reads as TGTGCCAGCGAGAACAGTGGAAACACCATATATTTT.

The chain joins TRBV19 to TRBJ1-5, with 7 bases fitting TRBD1. Germline V lookup: CDR1 LNHDA, CDR2 SQIVND (reference sequence). The CDR3 sequence is 13 residues long. J was trimmed by 3 bases and V by 6 bases; bases with no gene match: 2. The CDR3 loop is CASRTGDNQPQHF. CDR3 nucleotides: TGTGCCAGTAGAACAGGGGACAATCAGCCCCAGCATTTT.

V usage is TRBV20-1 and J usage is TRBJ2-3; D is perhaps TRBD1 (6 bases). Germline V lookup: CDR1 DFQATT, CDR2 SNEGSKA (reference sequence). The CDR3 extends over 11 amino acids. In DNA form, the CDR3 reads TGCACTACAGGGAGCACAGATACGCAGTATTTT. Protein product: CTTGSTDTQYF.

The chain combines TRBV9 with TRBJ2-5; the D gene is possibly TRBD1 (5 bases). Between the trimmed V and J ends, which lost 4 bases and 1 base, there was a span of 11 bases. CDR3 length: 14 amino acids. CDR1 is SGDLS and CDR2 is YYNGEE in the germline V gene. CDR3 sequence: CASSPGIGQETQYF. The CDR3, as DNA: TGTGCCAGCAGCCCAGGGATAGGCCAAGAGACCCAGTACTTC.

The J gene is TRBJ1-1, the V gene TRBV6-5; D unresolved. V lost 3 bases, J lost 4 bases, and 9 bases lay in between. There are 13 residues in the CDR3. Per the germline V gene, CDR1 is MNHEY and CDR2 is SVGAGI. The DNA for the CDR3 is TGTGCCAGCAGTTATCGGACGGCCACTGAAGCTTTCTTT. Its protein is CASSYRTATEAFF.

The V and J genes are TRBV18 and TRBJ1-1; 8 positions match TRBD1. Looked up from germline, CDR1 is KGHSH and CDR2 is LQKENI. The trim removed 5 bases at V and 4 bases at J, leaving 6 bases unmatched. CDR3 length: 14 residues. Here the CDR3 reads CASSSGQGGTEAFF. The CDR3 region has the DNA TGTGCCAGCTCATCAGGACAGGGAGGCACTGAAGCTTTCTTT.

The chain links TRBV11-2 to TRBJ1-1; D is possibly TRBD1 (5 bases). Trimming removed 9 bases from V and 0 bases from J, with 14 bases in between. CDR3 size: 14 residues. Germline-derived CDR1 and CDR2 are SGHAT and FQNNGV. This CDR3 reads CASQGVYMNTEAFF. The CDR3 bases are TGTGCCAGTCAGGGCGTATATATGAACACTGAAGCTTTCTTT.

This chain links TRBV27 with TRBJ2-7; 7 bases agree with TRBD1. CDR1 and CDR2 (germline): MNHEY, SMNVEV (reference sequence). V trimming: 6 bases; J trimming: 3 bases; junction bases outside the gene matches: 11. This CDR3 is built from 15 residues. The CDR3 DNA follows: TGTGCCAGCAGCGAAACAGGGGTCACAGGCTACGAGCAGTACTTC. Protein: CASSETGVTGYEQYF.

The rearrangement links TRBV21-1 to TRBJ2-7; whether TRBD2, the table's D call, matches the DNA was not checked. TRBV21-1 is noted as a pseudogene. The CDR3 has 15 amino acids. The CDR3 DNA is TGTGCCAGCAGCAAAGGAAAGATATGCGTCTGCGAGCAGTACTTC. The encoded protein is CASSKGKICVCEQYF.

The V and J genes are TRBV7-3 and TRBJ2-3, with 11 bases fitting TRBD2. Germline values: CDR1 SGHTA, CDR2 FQGTGA. CDR3 length: 17 amino acids. Trimming took 5 bases from V and 6 from J; bases not matched to a gene: 13. CDR3 sequence reads: CASSPRGTSGIWDTQYF. In DNA form, the CDR3 reads TGTGCCAGCAGCCCACGAGGGACTAGCGGAATTTGGGATACGCAGTATTTT.

This clone was seen just once. CDR3 in DNA: TGTGCCAGCAGCGCCCCGGGGCCCAGCTCTGGAAACACCATATATTTT. Amino acid sequence: CASSAPGPSSGNTIYF. The gene calls are TRBV5-6 and TRBJ1-3, with D possibly matching TRBD1 (5 bases). Trimming stripped 4 bases from V and 0 bases from J, with 14 bases between. The CDR3 has 16 residues. Germline assignment: CDR1 SGHDT and CDR2 YYEEEE.

About this clone: The same CDR3 is also encoded by other DNA sequences in this sample. The chain joins TRBV6-2 or TRBV6-3 to TRBJ1-1; tentatively, D is TRBD1 (5 bases). The germline V and J ends were trimmed by 0 bases and 5 bases, with 7 bases remaining between them. Germline V gene lookup returns CDR1 MNHEY and CDR2 SVGEGT. The CDR3 consists of 13 residues. As DNA, the CDR3 is TGTGCCAGCAGTTACTCGAGGGGAACTGAAGCTTTCTTT. Translating gives CASSYSRGTEAFF.

The chain couples TRBV4-1 to TRBJ1-5; tentative D call: TRBD1 (5 bases). The CDR3 contains 15 residues. With 1 base removed from V and 3 bases from J, the gap between germline ends came to 10 bases. CDR1 is MGHRA, CDR2 YSYEKL, per germline. The CDR3, as DNA: TGCGCCAGCAGCCAAGCAGGGCAAAACAATCAGCCCCAGCATTTT. This codes for CASSQAGQNNQPQHF.

This CDR3 reads CASHGGGLTGELFF. CDR3 coding DNA: TGTGCCAGCCACGGGGGGGGCCTCACCGGGGAGCTGTTTTTT. V and J are TRBV7-3 and TRBJ2-2; the match to TRBD2 covers 8 bases. This CDR3 has 14 amino acids. The V gene end was trimmed by 8 bases and the J gene end by 4 bases; junction bases not matched to a gene: 6. The V gene's germline CDR1 is SGHTA and CDR2 FQGTGA.

As to this clone: This sample includes further DNA sequences coding for the same CDR3. V is TRBV30 and J is TRBJ1-6; D is unclear. V lost 2 bases, J lost 10 bases, and 6 bases lay in between. Germline-derived CDR1 and CDR2 are GTSNPN and SVGIG (reference sequence). The CDR3 totals 11 residues. DNA for the CDR3: TGTGCCTGGAGTCTGGGATCACCCCTCCACTTT. It specifies CAWSLGSPLHF.

The J gene is TRBJ2-1, the V gene TRBV14; 16 bases are shared with TRBD2. The junction had 16 bases not matched to a gene; V was cut back by 1 base and J by 4 bases. This CDR3 spans 22 amino acids. Germline CDR1 and CDR2: SGHDN and FVKESK. The CDR3: CASSQGRAAPGLAGGPYNEQFF. The DNA of the CDR3 is TGTGCCAGCAGCCAAGGAAGGGCTGCTCCGGGACTAGCGGGAGGGCCTTACAATGAGCAGTTCTTC.

The V call is TRBV5-4, the J call TRBJ1-2; perhaps TRBD1 as D (6 bases). The germline V and J ends were trimmed by 0 bases and 0 bases, with 9 bases remaining between them. Looked up from germline, CDR1 is SGHNT and CDR2 is YYREEE (reference sequence). This CDR3 region has 15 residues. In DNA, the CDR3 is TGTGCCAGCAGCTTGGTGCGGGGGCCTAACTATGGCTACACCTTC. Its translation is CASSLVRGPNYGYTF.

The chain recombines TRBV6-5 with TRBJ1-2; 7 nucleotides align to TRBD1. Germline V gives CDR1 MNHEY, CDR2 SVGAGI. The CDR3 runs to 14 residues. With V trimmed by 1 base and J by 8 bases, 7 bases remained unmatched. CDR3 in amino acids: CASSYYRGRIGYTF. The CDR3 nucleotides are TGTGCCAGCAGTTACTACAGGGGTAGGATAGGCTACACCTTC.

The V gene is TRBV9, the J gene TRBJ2-1; tentatively, D is TRBD1 (5 bases). Germline CDR1 is SGDLS and CDR2 is YYNGEE. This CDR3 comprises 15 residues. V was clipped by 0 bases and J by 7 bases, with 14 bases between them. The CDR3 loop reads CASSVGGGIPNEQFF. Here the CDR3 DNA reads TGTGCCAGCAGCGTAGGGGGCGGTATTCCGAATGAGCAGTTCTTC. Full variable domain (remainder filled in from reference TRBV9 and TRBJ2-1): DSGVTQTPKHLITATGQRVTLRCSPRSGDLSVYWYQQSLDQGLQFLIQYYNGEERAKGNILERFSAQQFPDLHSELNLSSLELGDSALYFCASSVGGGIPNEQFFGPGTRLTVL.

The chain links TRBV11-3 to TRBJ2-1, with 9 bases fitting TRBD2. The germline V gene has CDR1 SGHNT and CDR2 YENEEA. V shed 3 bases and J 6 bases; nucleotides not matched to a gene: 12. This CDR3 is built from 17 residues. The CDR3 loop reads CASSFSFGGGEINEQFF. The CDR3, as DNA: TGTGCCAGCAGCTTTTCCTTTGGCGGGGGGGAGATCAATGAGCAGTTCTTC.

CDR3 residues: CASSYSSGGVAGEQFF. The CDR3 DNA sequence: TGTGCCAGCAGTTACTCGAGCGGGGGCGTTGCGGGGGAGCAGTTCTTC. The chain is built from TRBV6-5 and TRBJ2-1, with TRBD2 matching over 8 bases. Trimming took 0 bases from V and 10 from J; bases not matched to a gene: 11. The CDR3 contains 16 residues. The germline CDR1 and CDR2 sequences are MNHEY and SVGAGI.